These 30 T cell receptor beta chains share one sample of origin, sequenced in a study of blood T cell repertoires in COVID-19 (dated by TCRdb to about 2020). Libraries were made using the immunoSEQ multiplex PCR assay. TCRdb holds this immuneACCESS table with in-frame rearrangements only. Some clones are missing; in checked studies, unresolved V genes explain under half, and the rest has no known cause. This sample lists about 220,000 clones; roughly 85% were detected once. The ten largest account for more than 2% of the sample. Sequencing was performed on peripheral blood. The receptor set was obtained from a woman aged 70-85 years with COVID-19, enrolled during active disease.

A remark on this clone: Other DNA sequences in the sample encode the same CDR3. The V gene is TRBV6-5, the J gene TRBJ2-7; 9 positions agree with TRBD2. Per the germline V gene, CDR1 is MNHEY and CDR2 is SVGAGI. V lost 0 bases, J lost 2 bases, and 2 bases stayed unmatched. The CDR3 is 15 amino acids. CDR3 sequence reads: CASSYSLAGAYEQYF. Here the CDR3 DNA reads TGTGCCAGCAGTTACTCCTTAGCGGGAGCCTACGAGCAGTACTTC.

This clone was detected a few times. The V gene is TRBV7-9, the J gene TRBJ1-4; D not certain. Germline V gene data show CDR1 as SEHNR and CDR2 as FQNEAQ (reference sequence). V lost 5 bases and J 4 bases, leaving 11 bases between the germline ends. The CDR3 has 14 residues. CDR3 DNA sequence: TGTGCCAGCAGCCGCGGGAGCCTTAATGAAAAACTGTTTTTT. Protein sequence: CASSRGSLNEKLFF.

Written as DNA, the CDR3 is TGTGCCAGCAGGGCGGACAGGGGGAACACTGAAGCTTTCTTT. Translated: CASRADRGNTEAFF. This chain links TRBV27 with TRBJ1-1, with 9 bases fitting TRBD1. CDR1 MNHEY and CDR2 SMNVEV come from the germline V gene (reference sequence). Germline trimming cut 6 bases from V and 1 base from J; bases unmatched to any gene: 3. The CDR3 is 14 residues long.

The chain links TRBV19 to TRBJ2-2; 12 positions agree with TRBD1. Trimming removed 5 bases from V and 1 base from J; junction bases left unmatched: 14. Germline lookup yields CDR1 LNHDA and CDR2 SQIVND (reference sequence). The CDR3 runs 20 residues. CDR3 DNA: TGTGCCAGTAGTCCCCGTCCAGCCGGGACAGGGGGCTTGAACACCGGGGAGCTGTTTTTT. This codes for CASSPRPAGTGGLNTGELFF.

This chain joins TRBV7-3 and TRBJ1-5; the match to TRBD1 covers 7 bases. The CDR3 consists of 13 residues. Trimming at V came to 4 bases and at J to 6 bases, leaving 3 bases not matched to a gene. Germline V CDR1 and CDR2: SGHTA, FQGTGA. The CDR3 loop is CASSSNRGQPQHF. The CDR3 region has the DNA TGTGCCAGCAGCTCAAACAGGGGTCAGCCCCAGCATTTT. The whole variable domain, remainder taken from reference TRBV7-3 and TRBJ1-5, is GAGVSQTPSNKVTEKGKYVELRCDPISGHTALYWYRQSLGQGPEFLIYFQGTGAADDSGLPNDRFFAVRPEGSVSTLKIQRTERGDSAVYLCASSSNRGQPQHFGDGTRLSIL.

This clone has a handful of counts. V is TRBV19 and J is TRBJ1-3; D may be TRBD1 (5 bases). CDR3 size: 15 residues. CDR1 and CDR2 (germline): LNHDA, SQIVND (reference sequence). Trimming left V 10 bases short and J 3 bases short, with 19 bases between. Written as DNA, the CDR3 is TGTGCCACCGATCGCTCAGGGTCTTTTGGAAACACCATATATTTT. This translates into CATDRSGSFGNTIYF. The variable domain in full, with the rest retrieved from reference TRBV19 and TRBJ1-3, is DGGITQSPKYLFRKEGQNVTLSCEQNLNHDAMYWYRQDPGQGLRLIYYSQIVNDFQKGDIAEGYSVSREKKESFPLTVTSAQKNPTAFYLCATDRSGSFGNTIYFGEGSWLTVV.

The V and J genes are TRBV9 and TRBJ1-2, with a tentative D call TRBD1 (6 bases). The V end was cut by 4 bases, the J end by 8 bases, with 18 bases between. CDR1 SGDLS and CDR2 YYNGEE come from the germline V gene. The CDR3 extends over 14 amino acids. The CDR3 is CASSTPGGGLGYTF. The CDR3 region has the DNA TGTGCCAGCAGCACCCCGGGCGGGGGGCTCGGCTACACCTTC.

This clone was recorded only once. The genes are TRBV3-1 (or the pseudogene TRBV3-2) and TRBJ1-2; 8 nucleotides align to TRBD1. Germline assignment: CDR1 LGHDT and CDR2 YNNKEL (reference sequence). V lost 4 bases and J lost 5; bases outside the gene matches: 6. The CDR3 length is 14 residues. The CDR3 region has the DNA TGTGCCAGCAGCCCCAGACAGGGGCGATATGGCTACACCTTC. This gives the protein CASSPRQGRYGYTF.

DNA of the CDR3: TGCGCCAGCAGCCAAGATCTAGGGGGAGGGACCGACGAGCAGTACTTC. Protein product: CASSQDLGGGTDEQYF. The V and J genes are TRBV4-3 and TRBJ2-7; D is perhaps TRBD2 (7 bases). CDR1 LGHNA and CDR2 YSLEER come from the germline V gene. V shed 0 bases and J shed 5 bases, with 17 bases lying between them. The CDR3 totals 16 residues.

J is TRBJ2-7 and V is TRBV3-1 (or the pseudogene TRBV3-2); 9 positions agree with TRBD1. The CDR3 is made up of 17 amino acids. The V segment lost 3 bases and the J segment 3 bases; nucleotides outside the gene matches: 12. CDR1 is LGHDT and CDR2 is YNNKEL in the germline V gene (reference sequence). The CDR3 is CASSQLLPPGQGYEQYF. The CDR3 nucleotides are TGTGCCAGCAGCCAGTTGCTTCCCCCGGGACAGGGCTACGAGCAGTACTTC.

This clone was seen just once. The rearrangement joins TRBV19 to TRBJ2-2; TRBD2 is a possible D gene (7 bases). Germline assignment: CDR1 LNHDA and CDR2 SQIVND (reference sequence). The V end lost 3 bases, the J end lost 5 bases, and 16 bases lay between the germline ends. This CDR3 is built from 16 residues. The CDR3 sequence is CASSIRGALGTGELFF. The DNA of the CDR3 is TGTGCCAGTAGTATCCGGGGGGCATTGGGTACCGGGGAGCTGTTTTTT.

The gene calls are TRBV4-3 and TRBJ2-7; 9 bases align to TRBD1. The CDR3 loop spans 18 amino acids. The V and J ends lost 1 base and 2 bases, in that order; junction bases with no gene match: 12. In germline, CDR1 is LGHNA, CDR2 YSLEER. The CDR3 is CASSQAGFGTGSAYEQYF. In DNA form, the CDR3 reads TGCGCCAGCAGCCAAGCAGGGTTCGGGACAGGGTCGGCCTACGAGCAGTACTTC.

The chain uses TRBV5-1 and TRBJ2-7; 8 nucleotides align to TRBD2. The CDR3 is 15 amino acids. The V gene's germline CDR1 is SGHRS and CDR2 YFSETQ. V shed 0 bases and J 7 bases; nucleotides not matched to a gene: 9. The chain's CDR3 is CASSLVSAGAQEQYF. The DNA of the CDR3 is TGCGCCAGCAGCTTGGTTTCAGCGGGAGCACAGGAGCAGTACTTC.

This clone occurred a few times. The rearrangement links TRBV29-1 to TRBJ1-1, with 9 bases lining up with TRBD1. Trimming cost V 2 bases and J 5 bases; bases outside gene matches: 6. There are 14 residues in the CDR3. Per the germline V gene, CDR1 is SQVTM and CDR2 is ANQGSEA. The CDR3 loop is CSVEPTGGGTEAFF. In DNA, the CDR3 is TGCAGCGTTGAACCGACAGGGGGTGGGACTGAAGCTTTCTTT.

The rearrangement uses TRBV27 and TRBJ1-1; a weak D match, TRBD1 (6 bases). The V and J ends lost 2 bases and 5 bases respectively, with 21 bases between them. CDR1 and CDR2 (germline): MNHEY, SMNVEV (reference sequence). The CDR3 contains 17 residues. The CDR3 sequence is CASSLTWGGLGGTEAFF. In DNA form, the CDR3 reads TGTGCCAGCAGTTTAACCTGGGGGGGGCTGGGGGGGACTGAAGCTTTCTTT.

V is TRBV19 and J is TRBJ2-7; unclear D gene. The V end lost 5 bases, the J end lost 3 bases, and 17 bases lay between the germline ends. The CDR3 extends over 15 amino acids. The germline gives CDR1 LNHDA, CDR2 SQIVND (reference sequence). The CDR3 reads CASSPGGRRNYEQYF. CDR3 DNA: TGTGCCAGTAGTCCTGGCGGAAGGCGGAACTACGAGCAGTACTTC. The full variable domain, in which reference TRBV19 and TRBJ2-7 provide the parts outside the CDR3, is DGGITQSPKYLFRKEGQNVTLSCEQNLNHDAMYWYRQDPGQGLRLIYYSQIVNDFQKGDIAEGYSVSREKKESFPLTVTSAQKNPTAFYLCASSPGGRRNYEQYFGPGTRLTVT.

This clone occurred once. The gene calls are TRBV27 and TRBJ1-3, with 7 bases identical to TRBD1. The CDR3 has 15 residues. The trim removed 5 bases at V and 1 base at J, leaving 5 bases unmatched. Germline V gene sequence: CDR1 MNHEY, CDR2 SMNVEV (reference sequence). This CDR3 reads CASSAQTGSGNTIYF. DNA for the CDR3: TGTGCCAGCAGTGCCCAGACAGGGTCTGGAAACACCATATATTTT.

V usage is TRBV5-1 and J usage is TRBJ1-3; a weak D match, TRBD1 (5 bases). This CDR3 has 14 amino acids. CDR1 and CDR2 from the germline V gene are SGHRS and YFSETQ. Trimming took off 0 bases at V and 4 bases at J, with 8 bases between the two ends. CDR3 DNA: TGCGCCAGCAGCTTGGGACAGAAAGGAAACACCATATATTTT. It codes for CASSLGQKGNTIYF.

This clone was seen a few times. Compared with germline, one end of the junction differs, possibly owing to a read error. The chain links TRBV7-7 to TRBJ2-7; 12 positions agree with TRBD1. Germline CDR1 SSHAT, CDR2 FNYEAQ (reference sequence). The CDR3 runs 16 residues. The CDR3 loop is CASSLGLGQGAHEQYF. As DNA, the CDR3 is TGTGCTAGCAGCTTGGGGCTGGGACAGGGGGCCCACGAGCAGTACTTC. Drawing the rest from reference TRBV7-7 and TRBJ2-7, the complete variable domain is GAGVSQSPRYKVTKRGQDVTLRCDPISSHATLYWYQQALGQGPEFLTYFNYEAQPDKSGLPSDRFSAERPEGSISTLTIQRTEQRDSAMYRCASSLGLGQGAHEQYFGPGTRLTVT.

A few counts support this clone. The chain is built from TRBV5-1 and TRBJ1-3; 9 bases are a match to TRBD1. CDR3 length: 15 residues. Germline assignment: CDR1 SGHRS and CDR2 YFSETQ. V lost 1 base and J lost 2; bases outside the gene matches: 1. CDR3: CASSLRTGAGNTIYF. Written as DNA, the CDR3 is TGCGCCAGCAGCTTGCGGACAGGGGCTGGAAACACCATATATTTT.

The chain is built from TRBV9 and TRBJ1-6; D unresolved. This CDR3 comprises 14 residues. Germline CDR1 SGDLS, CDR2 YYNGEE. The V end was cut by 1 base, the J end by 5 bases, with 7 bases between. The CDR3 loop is CASSVNSNNSPLHF. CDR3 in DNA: TGTGCCAGCAGCGTAAACAGCAATAATTCACCCCTCCACTTT. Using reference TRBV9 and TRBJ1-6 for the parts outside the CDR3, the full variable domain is DSGVTQTPKHLITATGQRVTLRCSPRSGDLSVYWYQQSLDQGLQFLIQYYNGEERAKGNILERFSAQQFPDLHSELNLSSLELGDSALYFCASSVNSNNSPLHFGNGTRLTVT.

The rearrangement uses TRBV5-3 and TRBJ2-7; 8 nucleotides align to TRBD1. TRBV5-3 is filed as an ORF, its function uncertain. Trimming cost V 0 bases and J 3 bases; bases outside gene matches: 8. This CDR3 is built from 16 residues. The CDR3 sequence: CARSLALDRASYEQYF. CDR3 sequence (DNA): TGTGCCAGAAGCTTGGCATTGGACAGGGCAAGCTACGAGCAGTACTTC.

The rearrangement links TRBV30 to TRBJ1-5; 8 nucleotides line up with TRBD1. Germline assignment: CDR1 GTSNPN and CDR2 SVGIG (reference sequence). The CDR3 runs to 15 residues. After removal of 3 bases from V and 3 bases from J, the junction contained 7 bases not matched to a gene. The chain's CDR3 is CAWSSPGGYNQPQHF. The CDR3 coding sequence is TGTGCCTGGAGCAGTCCAGGGGGCTACAATCAGCCCCAGCATTTT.

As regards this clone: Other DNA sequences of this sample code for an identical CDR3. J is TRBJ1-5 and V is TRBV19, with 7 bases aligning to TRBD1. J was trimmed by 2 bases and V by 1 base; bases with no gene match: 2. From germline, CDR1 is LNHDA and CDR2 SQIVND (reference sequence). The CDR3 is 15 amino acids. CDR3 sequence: CASSIAGGGNQPQHF. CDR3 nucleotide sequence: TGTGCCAGTAGTATAGCAGGGGGAGGCAATCAGCCCCAGCATTTT.

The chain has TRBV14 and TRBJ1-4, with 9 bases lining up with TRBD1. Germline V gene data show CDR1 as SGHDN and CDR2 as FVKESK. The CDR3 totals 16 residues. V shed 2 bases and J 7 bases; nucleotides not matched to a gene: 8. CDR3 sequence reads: CASSQSGTGLFEKLFF. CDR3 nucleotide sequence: TGTGCCAGCAGCCAAAGCGGGACAGGGTTGTTTGAAAAACTGTTTTTT.

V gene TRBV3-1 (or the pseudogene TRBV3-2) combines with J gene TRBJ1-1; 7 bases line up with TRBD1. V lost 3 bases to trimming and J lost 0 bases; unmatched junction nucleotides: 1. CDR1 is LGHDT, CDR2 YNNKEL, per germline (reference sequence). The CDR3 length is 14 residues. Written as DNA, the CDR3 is TGTGCCAGCAGCCAGGGGACAGTGAACACTGAAGCTTTCTTT. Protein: CASSQGTVNTEAFF.

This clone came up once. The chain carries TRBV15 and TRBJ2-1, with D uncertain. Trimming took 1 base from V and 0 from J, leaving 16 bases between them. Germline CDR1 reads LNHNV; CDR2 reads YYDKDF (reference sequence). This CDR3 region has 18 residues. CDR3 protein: CATSRVGLPYSSYNEQFF. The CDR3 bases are TGTGCCACCAGCAGAGTTGGTCTACCCTACAGCTCCTACAATGAGCAGTTCTTC.

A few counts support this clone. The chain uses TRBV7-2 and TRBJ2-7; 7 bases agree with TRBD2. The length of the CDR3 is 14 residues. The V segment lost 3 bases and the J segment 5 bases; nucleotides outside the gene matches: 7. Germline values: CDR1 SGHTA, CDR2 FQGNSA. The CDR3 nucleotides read TGTGCCAGCAGCTTTGGGCGGGAGCACCACGAGCAGTACTTC. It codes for CASSFGREHHEQYF.

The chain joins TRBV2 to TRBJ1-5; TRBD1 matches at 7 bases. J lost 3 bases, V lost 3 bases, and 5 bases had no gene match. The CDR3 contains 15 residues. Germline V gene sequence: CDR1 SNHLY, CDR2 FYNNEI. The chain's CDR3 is CASSDRGTLNQPQHF. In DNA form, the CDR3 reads TGTGCCAGCAGTGACAGGGGGACCCTCAATCAGCCCCAGCATTTT. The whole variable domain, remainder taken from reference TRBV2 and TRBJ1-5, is EPEVTQTPSHQVTQMGQEVILRCVPISNHLYFYWYRQILGQKVEFLVSFYNNEISEKSEIFDDQFSVERPDGSNFTLKIRSTKLEDSAMYFCASSDRGTLNQPQHFGDGTRLSIL.

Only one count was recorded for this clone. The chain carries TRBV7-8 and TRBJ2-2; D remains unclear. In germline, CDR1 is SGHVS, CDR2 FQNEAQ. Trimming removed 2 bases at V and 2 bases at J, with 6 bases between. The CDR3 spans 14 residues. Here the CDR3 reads CASSLRSNTGELFF. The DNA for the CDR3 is TGTGCCAGCAGCTTACGGTCAAACACCGGGGAGCTGTTTTTT.